This T cell receptor beta chain derives from a study of T-cell reconstitution after alpha-beta-depleted transplantation in children. Study-wide points: Two months or so post-transplant, alpha-beta T cells reportedly derived from several hundred expanded graft clones. At day 60, the high TCRbeta diversity found in some patients originated from recipient T cells and thymic progenitors that had survived. Once a year had passed after transplant, T-cell counts and diversity came mostly from newly produced T cells.

The table lists this clonotype with many counts. The antigen remains undetermined. This CDR3 has 16 amino acids. Trimming left V 4 bases short and J 4 bases short, with 19 bases between. Germline CDR1 and CDR2: SGHRS and YFSETQ. Unique molecular identifiers were built into the TCRbeta library. TCRdb re-called the PCR reads with MiXCR, one entry per CDR3 protein. The sample comprises 240,000 or so distinct CDR3 sequences, roughly 7.7% of which are singletons, and approximately 6.3% rests with the top ten. The source was PBMCs, mostly from graft donor cells, collected 180 days after TCRalphabeta/CD19-depleted stem cell transplant. This rearrangement joins TRBV5-1 to TRBJ2-3, with D unclear. This clonotype originated in a male patient younger than 18 who had a stem cell transplant for acute lymphoblastic leukemia, so the T cells may come from the graft donor. The CDR3 nucleotides read TGCGCCAGCAGCCGACTTCCGGGCCCCTTCTCAGATACGCAGTATTTT. This codes for CASSRLPGPFSDTQYF.